Here is one T cell receptor beta chain with its context. The protocol was immunoSEQ multiplex PCR, while the TCRdb copy is restricted to in-frame clones and leaves out a portion. The table has approximately 100,000 clones, roughly 87% seen once. This record belongs to a study of cytomegalovirus exposure and HLA in healthy donors. Germline CDR1 and CDR2: LGHNA and YSLEER. V was pared by 3 bases and J by 2 bases, with 5 bases of the junction left unmatched. This CDR3 contains 15 residues. The chain couples TRBV4-3 to TRBJ2-3, with 7 bases lining up with TRBD1. Material for sequencing was PBMCs. The clonotype was recovered from a man between 18 and 29 years old in good health and CMV-seropositive. CDR3: CASSQGQRFTDTQYF. CDR3 DNA sequence: TGCGCCAGCAGCCAGGGACAGCGATTCACAGATACGCAGTATTTT.